This is a list of T cell receptor beta chains from one sample in a study of metastatic and nonmetastatic thyroid tumors. TCRdb reprocessed the PCR reads using MiXCR. The sample yields under 20,000 clones, over 20% seen once. The sequencing sample was made of blood. Source of these receptors: a male donor with papillary thyroid cancer or a benign thyroid nodule (not recorded which). Some clones in this sample may be carry-over from other donors' samples. Each CDR3 is given with its conserved first and last residue. A D gene is named only where the DNA matches it firmly. Clone size is stated in some rows and not others, as once, few, many or a class when expanded.

j_gene: TRBJ2-7
d_gene: .
v_gene: TRBV6-1
abundance: medium-sized
CDR3nt: TGTGCCAGCATAATGGGACGGGACGGTTCTGACGAGCAGTACTTC
CDR3aa: CASIMGRDGSDEQYF

j_gene: TRBJ2-7
d_gene: TRBD1
v_gene: TRBV7-7
abundance: .
CDR3nt: TGTGCTAGCAGCTTAGACCGCGGACAGGGAGCCGAGCAGTACTTC
CDR3aa: CASSLDRGQGAEQYF

j_gene: TRBJ2-3
d_gene: .
v_gene: TRBV4-1
abundance: .
CDR3nt: TGCGCCAGCAGCCAACGCTCAACTGCCGATACGCAGTATTTT
CDR3aa: CASSQRSTADTQYF

j_gene: TRBJ2-7
d_gene: .
v_gene: TRBV6-5
abundance: few
CDR3nt: TGTGCCAGCAGCTTACGACCCGAAACCTACGATCAGTACTTC
CDR3aa: CASSLRPETYDQYF

j_gene: TRBJ2-1
d_gene: .
v_gene: TRBV5-1
abundance: .
CDR3nt: TGCGCCAGCAGCTTGTGGTCGGGGAACAATGAGCAGTTCTTC
CDR3aa: CASSLWSGNNEQFF

j_gene: TRBJ1-2
d_gene: .
v_gene: TRBV28
abundance: few
CDR3nt: TGTGCCAGCCGGAGCTATGGCTACACCTTC
CDR3aa: CASRSYGYTF

j_gene: TRBJ2-7
d_gene: .
v_gene: TRBV11-3
abundance: .
CDR3nt: TGTGCCAGCAGCTCACTAGACAGGACCGAGCAGTACTTC
CDR3aa: CASSSLDRTEQYF

j_gene: TRBJ2-7
d_gene: TRBD2
v_gene: TRBV19
abundance: .
CDR3nt: TGTGCCAGTAGTTCGTATGCCGGGCTAGCGGACTCCTACGAGCAGTACTTC
CDR3aa: CASSSYAGLADSYEQYF

j_gene: TRBJ2-6
d_gene: TRBD1
v_gene: TRBV11-3
abundance: many
CDR3nt: TGTGCCAGCAGCTTAGGACAGGGAAACTCTGGGGCCAACGTCCTGACTTTC
CDR3aa: CASSLGQGNSGANVLTF

j_gene: TRBJ1-6
d_gene: .
v_gene: TRBV27
abundance: few
CDR3nt: TGTGCCAGCAGTTTATTTCCCCGGCAGGGTTCGAACTCACCCCTCCACTTT
CDR3aa: CASSLFPRQGSNSPLHF

j_gene: TRBJ2-1
d_gene: TRBD2
v_gene: TRBV2
abundance: many
CDR3nt: TGTGCCAGCAGTGAACCGGCTAGCGGGGGATACAATGAGCAGTTCTTC
CDR3aa: CASSEPASGGYNEQFF

j_gene: TRBJ1-1
d_gene: .
v_gene: TRBV29-1
abundance: many
CDR3nt: TGCAGCGTTGAGTGGCAGAACACTGAAGCTTTCTTT
CDR3aa: CSVEWQNTEAFF

j_gene: TRBJ1-1
d_gene: .
v_gene: TRBV5-1
abundance: .
CDR3nt: .
CDR3aa: CASSFYICRTGLNTEAFF

j_gene: TRBJ1-1
d_gene: .
v_gene: TRBV18
abundance: many
CDR3nt: TGTGCCAGCTCACCCGGACAGTCGGACACTGAAGCTTTCTTT
CDR3aa: CASSPGQSDTEAFF

j_gene: TRBJ1-5
d_gene: .
v_gene: TRBV12-3/TRBV12-4
abundance: many
CDR3nt: TGTGCCAGCAGTGGCGGTTATCAGCCCCAGCATTTT
CDR3aa: CASSGGYQPQHF

j_gene: TRBJ1-6
d_gene: TRBD1
v_gene: TRBV28
abundance: medium-sized
CDR3nt: TGTGCCAGCAGTCTCTTAACGGGGACAGGGTGGATGACACCCCTCCACTTT
CDR3aa: CASSLLTGTGWMTPLHF

j_gene: TRBJ1-5
d_gene: TRBD1
v_gene: TRBV18
abundance: many
CDR3nt: TGTGCCAGCTCACCAAGAGGGGACAGGGTCCAGCCCCAGCATTTT
CDR3aa: CASSPRGDRVQPQHF

j_gene: TRBJ2-2
d_gene: .
v_gene: TRBV7-8
abundance: .
CDR3nt: TGTGCCAGCAGCCAACAGGTTGACGGGTCCTACACCGGGGAGCTGTTTTTT
CDR3aa: CASSQQVDGSYTGELFF

j_gene: TRBJ2-2
d_gene: TRBD2
v_gene: TRBV5-1
abundance: many
CDR3nt: TGCGCCAGCGCTGGCCGGGGGGAAGGCGGGGAGCTGTTTTTT
CDR3aa: CASAGRGEGGELFF

j_gene: TRBJ2-7
d_gene: .
v_gene: TRBV20-1
abundance: .
CDR3nt: TGCAGTGCTAGAGATTTTCGGACGGGCTCCTACGAGCAGTACTTC
CDR3aa: CSARDFRTGSYEQYF

j_gene: TRBJ1-1
d_gene: .
v_gene: TRBV6-5
abundance: few
CDR3nt: TGTGCCAGCAGTTCACGACAGGATCCCAACACTGAAGCTTTCTTT
CDR3aa: CASSSRQDPNTEAFF

j_gene: TRBJ2-1
d_gene: TRBD2
v_gene: TRBV27
abundance: many
CDR3nt: TGTGCCAGCAGTTTAACCGGGAGGGCCGCCTACAATGAGCAGTTCTTC
CDR3aa: CASSLTGRAAYNEQFF

j_gene: TRBJ1-5
d_gene: .
v_gene: TRBV6-7
abundance: many
CDR3nt: TGTGCCAGCAGTTACAGCTTTCAGCCCCAGCATTTT
CDR3aa: CASSYSFQPQHF

j_gene: TRBJ2-1
d_gene: .
v_gene: TRBV19
abundance: .
CDR3nt: TGTGCCAGTAGTACGGGGAACCCCTGGTCCTACAATGAGCAGTTCTTC
CDR3aa: CASSTGNPWSYNEQFF

j_gene: TRBJ1-2
d_gene: TRBD1
v_gene: TRBV19
abundance: few
CDR3nt: TGTGCCAGTAGGAGACAGGGAGCTAACTATGGCTACACCTTC
CDR3aa: CASRRQGANYGYTF

j_gene: TRBJ2-1
d_gene: TRBD2
v_gene: TRBV20-1
abundance: .
CDR3nt: TGCAGTGCTAGAGTCCCTAGCGGGGACCTCAATGAGCAGTTCTTC
CDR3aa: CSARVPSGDLNEQFF

j_gene: TRBJ1-5
d_gene: .
v_gene: TRBV28
abundance: .
CDR3nt: TGTGCCGGGGCCTCAGGGAATCAGCCCCAGCATTTT
CDR3aa: CAGASGNQPQHF

j_gene: TRBJ2-1
d_gene: .
v_gene: TRBV6-4
abundance: many
CDR3nt: TGTGCCAGCAGTGACCGGGACTCCGATGAGCAGTTCTTC
CDR3aa: CASSDRDSDEQFF

j_gene: TRBJ2-2
d_gene: .
v_gene: TRBV6-5
abundance: .
CDR3nt: TGTGCCAGCAGTTCCGGTAGGCCACTCACCGGGGAGCTGTTTTTT
CDR3aa: CASSSGRPLTGELFF

j_gene: TRBJ2-3
d_gene: .
v_gene: TRBV6-4
abundance: .
CDR3nt: TGTGCCAGCAGTGACTCTACCGGGGGCTCAGATACGCAGTATTTT
CDR3aa: CASSDSTGGSDTQYF

j_gene: TRBJ2-7
d_gene: TRBD1
v_gene: TRBV6-1
abundance: medium-sized
CDR3nt: TGTGCCAGCTCCTCCGACAGGGCCTACGAGCAGTACTTC
CDR3aa: CASSSDRAYEQYF

j_gene: TRBJ2-1
d_gene: TRBD1
v_gene: TRBV19
abundance: .
CDR3nt: TGTGCCAGTATTTTACAGGGGTGGAATGATCAGTTCTTC
CDR3aa: CASILQGWNDQFF

j_gene: TRBJ2-7
d_gene: .
v_gene: TRBV28
abundance: few
CDR3nt: TGTGCCAGCAGTTTACAGGGAAGACTCCACGAGCAGTACTTC
CDR3aa: CASSLQGRLHEQYF

j_gene: TRBJ2-7
d_gene: .
v_gene: TRBV7-9
abundance: many
CDR3nt: TGTGCCAGCAGCCAGACAGCCGCCTACGAGCAGTACTTC
CDR3aa: CASSQTAAYEQYF

j_gene: TRBJ2-3
d_gene: .
v_gene: TRBV7-3
abundance: once
CDR3nt: TGTGCCGGCAGCTCAGGGGAAGGGAGGACGGGTACGCAGTATTTT
CDR3aa: CAGSSGEGRTGTQYF

j_gene: TRBJ2-1
d_gene: .
v_gene: TRBV28
abundance: many
CDR3nt: TGTGCCAGCAGTTTAAACACTGAGCAGTTCTTC
CDR3aa: CASSLNTEQFF

j_gene: TRBJ1-3
d_gene: TRBD1
v_gene: TRBV5-1
abundance: .
CDR3nt: TGCGCCAGCAGCTACAGGGGAGAAAACACCATATATTTT
CDR3aa: CASSYRGENTIYF

j_gene: TRBJ1-2
d_gene: .
v_gene: TRBV11-2
abundance: .
CDR3nt: TGTGCCAGCAGCTTAGGCGCAGAGGGGGGCTATGGCTACACCTTC
CDR3aa: CASSLGAEGGYGYTF

j_gene: TRBJ1-2
d_gene: .
v_gene: TRBV20-1
abundance: once
CDR3nt: TGCAGTGCTAGGGACCAGACGAATGGCTACACCTTC
CDR3aa: CSARDQTNGYTF

j_gene: TRBJ2-3
d_gene: TRBD2
v_gene: TRBV6-4
abundance: medium-sized
CDR3nt: TGTGCCAGCAGTGACCTAGCGGGGGGCACAGATACGCAGTATTTT
CDR3aa: CASSDLAGGTDTQYF

j_gene: TRBJ2-3
d_gene: TRBD2
v_gene: TRBV6-4
abundance: few
CDR3nt: TGTGCCAGCAGTGTTGCTAGCGGTGGCTCAGATACGCAGTATTTT
CDR3aa: CASSVASGGSDTQYF

j_gene: TRBJ2-2
d_gene: TRBD2
v_gene: TRBV5-1
abundance: .
CDR3nt: TGCGCCAGCAAGAGGACTAGGAATACCGGGGAGCTGTTTTTT
CDR3aa: CASKRTRNTGELFF

j_gene: TRBJ1-3
d_gene: TRBD1
v_gene: TRBV7-2
abundance: once
CDR3nt: TGTGCCAGCAGCTTAGCGTTCCAGGGGGCGACTTCCTCTGGAAACACCATATATTTT
CDR3aa: CASSLAFQGATSSGNTIYF

j_gene: TRBJ1-1
d_gene: .
v_gene: TRBV10-1
abundance: few
CDR3nt: TGCGCCAGCAGTGTCAGTCCGGGGATGAACACTGAAGCTTTCTTT
CDR3aa: CASSVSPGMNTEAFF

j_gene: TRBJ1-1
d_gene: .
v_gene: TRBV4-1
abundance: many
CDR3nt: TGCGCCAGCAGCAATACAATCGGAGTGGGGGTTTCTGAAGCCTTCTTT
CDR3aa: CASSNTIGVGVSEAFF

j_gene: TRBJ1-3
d_gene: TRBD1
v_gene: TRBV20-1
abundance: .
CDR3nt: TGCAGTGCTAGAGATAGTGACAGGGGGGGAGGAAACACCATATATTTT
CDR3aa: CSARDSDRGGGNTIYF

j_gene: TRBJ2-2
d_gene: TRBD2
v_gene: TRBV11-3
abundance: .
CDR3nt: TGTGCCAGCAGGGCCGGGGGGTCCGGCGGGGAGCTGTTTTTT
CDR3aa: CASRAGGSGGELFF

j_gene: TRBJ2-5
d_gene: .
v_gene: TRBV9
abundance: many
CDR3nt: TGTGCCAGCACCCAAGGGGCAGCCGTCCGGGAGACCCAGTACTTC
CDR3aa: CASTQGAAVRETQYF

j_gene: TRBJ1-2
d_gene: .
v_gene: TRBV28
abundance: .
CDR3nt: TGTGCCAGCAGTTTGCCCCAGAGGTATGGCTACACCTTC
CDR3aa: CASSLPQRYGYTF

j_gene: TRBJ2-7
d_gene: TRBD1
v_gene: TRBV5-1
abundance: .
CDR3nt: TGCGCCAGCAGCTTGACGGGACAGGGGGCATCCTACGAGCAGTACTTC
CDR3aa: CASSLTGQGASYEQYF

j_gene: TRBJ1-1
d_gene: TRBD1
v_gene: TRBV19
abundance: many
CDR3nt: TGTGCCAGCCCCCCCCCAGGGGGGAACACTGAAGCTTTCTTT
CDR3aa: CASPPPGGNTEAFF